Presented here are 11 T cell receptor beta chains from one specimen sequenced in a study of human T cells and chemical hapten exposure. Time point meaning: pre-sensitization, week 0. Sample treatment: therapeutic diphenylcyclopropenone sensitization with weekly scalp DPC. TCRdb recomputed calls from the RACE reads with MiXCR, one row per CDR3 protein. The sample yields about 250,000 distinct CDR3 sequences, roughly 7.7% seen once. The specimen comprised whole blood, sampled in connection with sensitization to the hapten diphenylcyclopropenone (DPC). The receptors here all came from a man between 18 and 35 years old with alopecia areata. Some clones in this sample may be carry-over from other donors' samples.

This clonotype turned up a few times. The rearrangement joins TRBV2 to TRBJ1-2; D is perhaps TRBD1 (6 bases). V lost 2 bases and J lost 3, with 16 bases in between. This CDR3 has 16 amino acids. In germline, CDR1 is SNHLY, CDR2 FYNNEI. CDR3 in DNA: TGTGCCAGCAGTGAATCTGGAAGGGGGGGGTACTATGGCTACACCTTC. Protein product: CASSESGRGGYYGYTF.

The genes are TRBV11-2 and TRBJ1-2; no reliable D call. The V gene lost 3 bases and the J gene lost 0 bases, with 8 bases spanning the gap. The CDR3 is 14 residues long. Germline V lookup: CDR1 SGHAT, CDR2 FQNNGV. CDR3 sequence reads: CASSLGASNYGYTF. In nucleotides, the CDR3 is TGTGCCAGCAGCTTGGGCGCATCTAACTATGGCTACACCTTC. The whole variable domain, filled in from reference TRBV11-2 and TRBJ1-2, reads EAGVAQSPRYKIIEKRQSVAFWCNPISGHATLYWYQQILGQGPKLLIQFQNNGVVDDSQLPKDRFSAERLKGVDSTLKIQPAKLEDSAVYLCASSLGASNYGYTFGSGTRLTVV.

This clonotype showed up just a few times. J is TRBJ1-1 and V is TRBV29-1; TRBD1 might be the D (5 bases). The CDR3 sequence is 11 residues long. CDR1 is SQVTM and CDR2 is ANQGSEA in the germline V gene. With 5 bases removed from V and 4 bases from J, the gap between germline ends came to 8 bases. CDR3 in amino acids: CSVRGTTEAFF. CDR3 in DNA: TGCAGCGTTAGAGGGACCACTGAAGCTTTCTTT.

The rearrangement uses TRBV10-3 and TRBJ2-2; the match to TRBD1 covers 8 bases. V gave up 7 bases and J gave up 7 bases; unmatched junction bases: 8. The CDR3 sequence is 14 residues long. Looked up from germline, CDR1 is ENHRY and CDR2 is SYGVKD. DNA of the CDR3: TGTGCCATCAATGGACAGGGCGGTCACGGGGAGCTGTTTTTT. This codes for CAINGQGGHGELFF.

Many counts were recorded for this clonotype. The genes are TRBV20-1 and TRBJ1-1; D gene uncertain. The CDR3 is made up of 14 amino acids. V was cut by 2 bases and J by 1 base, with 11 bases left in between. The germline V gene has CDR1 DFQATT and CDR2 SNEGSKA (reference sequence). This chain's CDR3 is CSARKEAGNTEAFF. DNA for the CDR3: TGCAGTGCTAGAAAAGAGGCGGGGAACACTGAAGCTTTCTTT.

V is TRBV4-3 and J is TRBJ1-6; 8 nucleotides align to TRBD1. The CDR3 is 16 amino acids. The V and J ends lost 3 bases and 11 bases, in that order; junction bases with no gene match: 12. Germline CDR1 and CDR2: LGHNA and YSLEER. CDR3 sequence reads: CASSHEGQGSSTPLHF. CDR3 sequence (DNA): TGCGCCAGCAGCCATGAAGGACAGGGTAGTTCGACACCCCTCCACTTT.

This clonotype was seen many times. This sequence joins TRBV20-1 and TRBJ2-7; maybe TRBD1 (6 bases). The V end was cut by 5 bases, the J end by 4 bases, with 9 bases between. The length of the CDR3 is 11 residues. The germline V gene encodes CDR1 DFQATT and CDR2 SNEGSKA (reference sequence). The CDR3 is CSAGRGYEQYV. The CDR3 DNA follows: TGCAGTGCTGGCAGGGGATACGAGCAGTACGTC.

In its sample, this clonotype was seen a few times. The genes are TRBV12-5 and TRBJ1-1; D gene unclear. Germline V gene data show CDR1 as LGHNT and CDR2 as FRNRAP. The CDR3 spans 12 residues. The V gene lost 3 bases and the J gene lost 6 bases, with 8 bases spanning the gap. The CDR3 here is CASGFELAEAFF. The CDR3 nucleotides read TGTGCTAGTGGTTTTGAATTGGCTGAAGCTTTCTTT.

The chain uses TRBV20-1 and TRBJ1-1; 10 positions agree with TRBD1. CDR3 length equals 16 residues. Losses at the gene ends were 1 base for V and 1 base for J; bases not matched to a gene: 6. The germline CDR1 and CDR2 sequences are DFQATT and SNEGSKA (reference sequence). In nucleotides, the CDR3 is TGCAGTGCTAGAGCCCTTGGGACAGGGGAGAACACTGAAGCTTTCTTT. Its protein is CSARALGTGENTEAFF.

This chain uses TRBV21-1 with TRBJ2-5; the D call TRBD1 from the table was never checked on the DNA. TRBV21-1 is recorded as a pseudogene. The CDR3 covers 15 residues. CDR3 protein: CASSAPGQGAETQYF. For the CDR3, the DNA is TGTGCCAGCAGCGCCCCGGGACAGGGAGCTGAGACCCAGTACTTC.

This clonotype was recorded many times. V gene TRBV12-3 or TRBV12-4 combines with J gene TRBJ1-5; the match to TRBD1 covers 8 bases. The CDR3 loop spans 12 amino acids. V shed 7 bases and J 5 bases; nucleotides not matched to a gene: 1. CDR3 DNA sequence: TGTGCCAGCATGACAGGGGATCAGCCCCAGCATTTT. This codes for CASMTGDQPQHF.